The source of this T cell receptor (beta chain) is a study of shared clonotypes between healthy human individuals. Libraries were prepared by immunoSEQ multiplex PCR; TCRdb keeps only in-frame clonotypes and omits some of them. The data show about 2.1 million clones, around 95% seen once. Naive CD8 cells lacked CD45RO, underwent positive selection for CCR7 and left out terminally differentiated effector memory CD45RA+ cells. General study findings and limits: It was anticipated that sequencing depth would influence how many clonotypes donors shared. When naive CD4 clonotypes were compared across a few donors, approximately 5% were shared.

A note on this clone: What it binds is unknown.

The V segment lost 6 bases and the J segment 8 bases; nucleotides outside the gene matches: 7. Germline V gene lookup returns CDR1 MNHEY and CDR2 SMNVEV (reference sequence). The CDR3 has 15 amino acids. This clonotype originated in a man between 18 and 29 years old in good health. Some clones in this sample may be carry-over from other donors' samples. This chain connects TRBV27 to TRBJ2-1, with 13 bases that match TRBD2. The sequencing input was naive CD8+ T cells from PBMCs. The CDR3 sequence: CASSYGTSGMDEQFF. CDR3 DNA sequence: TGTGCCAGCAGCTATGGGACTAGCGGGATGGATGAGCAGTTCTTC.